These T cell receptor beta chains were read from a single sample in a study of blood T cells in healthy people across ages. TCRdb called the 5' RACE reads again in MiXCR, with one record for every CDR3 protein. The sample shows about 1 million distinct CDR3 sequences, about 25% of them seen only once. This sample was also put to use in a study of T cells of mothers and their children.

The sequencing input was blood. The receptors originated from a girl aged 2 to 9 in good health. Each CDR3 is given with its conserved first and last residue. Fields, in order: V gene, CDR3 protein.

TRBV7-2	CASSLGLAGGGETQYF
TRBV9	CASSEFGQMNTEAFF
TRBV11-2	CASRHDGGELFF
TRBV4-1	CASSQPGQGGGYTF
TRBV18	CASSPSSGGDNSPLHF
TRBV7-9	CASSPWEIRQFF
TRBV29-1	CSVAARSSGANVLTF
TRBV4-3	CASSQDRGAHNSPLHF
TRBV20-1	CSARGPGETQYF
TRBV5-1	CASSFNPGTSRAEQYF
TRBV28	CASSLGQGAWAGANVLTF
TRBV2	CASSESLAGKQYF
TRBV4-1	CASSQGRYFNNEQFF
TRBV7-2	CASPRGTSGIYEQYF
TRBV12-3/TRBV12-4	CASGAGVGEQYF
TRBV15	CATSGSPGAYEQYF
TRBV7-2	CASRWGGGLRETQYF
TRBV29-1	CSVDRAGNGNTIYF
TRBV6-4	CASSAGGPTGELFF
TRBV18	CASSPTRGENTEAFF
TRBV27	CASGMGEDTQYF
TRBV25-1	CASSDPTMNTEAFF
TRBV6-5	CASSSTDTNIQYF
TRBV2	CASSDSRETQYF
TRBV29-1	CSVRPSVSSYNEQFF
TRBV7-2	CASRGGVRGNTIYF
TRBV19	CASTYGTEAFF
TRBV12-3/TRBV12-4	CASSLTTGQGETQYF
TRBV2	CASRESALPGRDGYF
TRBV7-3	CASSPVTAGGEETQYF
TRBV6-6	CASSRTKQGGCTF
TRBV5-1	CASSLTGFNYEQYF
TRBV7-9	CASWDLNLGTEAFF
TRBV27	CASSLRLGNTIYF
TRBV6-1	CASSTLGTGYGYTF
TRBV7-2	CASSLGSGQPSGYTF
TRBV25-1	CASSGLVQETQYF
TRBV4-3	CASSQGDVGKKLFF
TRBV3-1	CASSSRKYHRQGDYGYTF
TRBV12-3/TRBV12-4	CASSLRTALGTGVEKLFF
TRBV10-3	CAISEERAGQFF
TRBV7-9	CASSLTRNRMSLGETQYF
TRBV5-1	CASTKRGRGATTDTQYF
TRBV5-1	CASSWDTGTDNEQFF
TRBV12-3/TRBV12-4	CAGRQGAAQNIQYF
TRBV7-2	CASSPAGNYEQYF
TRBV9	CASSVGLGGSYTDTQYF
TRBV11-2	CASRFSGKSSYNEQFF
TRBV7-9	CASSLYTGATGELFF
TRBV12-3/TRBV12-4	CASSPGLTMGTQYF
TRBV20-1	CSARWGQGESTYF
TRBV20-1	CSARGPGSGANVLTF
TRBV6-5	CATGGPGGGYTF
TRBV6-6	CASSYPVEWTEAFF
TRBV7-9	CASSLSAEPNTEAFF
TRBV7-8	CASSVGDPYEQYF
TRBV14	CASSQDGRQETQYF